This is a list of T cell receptor beta chains from one sample in a study of siplizumab effects on memory and regulatory T cells. Repertoires were generated with immunoSEQ multiplex PCR, while TCRdb's copy carries only in-frame clones and drops some. The data hold some 100,000 clones, with about 91% observed a single time. The sequencing sample was made of Tregs sorted from blood. The receptors come from a human donor in good health. Both conserved end residues are part of each CDR3. The D gene is left open where the match is weak. The listing skips clone size in some rows; elsewhere it reads once, few, many or a size class.

j_gene: TRBJ2-7; d_gene: TRBD1; v_gene: TRBV10-3; abundance: -; CDR3aa: CAISAAGQDSYEQYF; CDR3nt: TGTGCCATCAGTGCGGCTGGACAGGACTCCTACGAGCAGTACTTC
j_gene: TRBJ1-4; d_gene: -; v_gene: TRBV7-2; abundance: -; CDR3aa: CASSLGGGYATNEKLFF; CDR3nt: TGTGCCAGCAGCCTAGGGGGGGGATATGCAACTAATGAAAAACTGTTTTTT
j_gene: TRBJ1-5; d_gene: -; v_gene: TRBV11-2; abundance: -; CDR3aa: CASSMTGIGNQPQHF; CDR3nt: TGTGCCAGCAGCATGACCGGGATTGGCAATCAGCCCCAGCATTTT
j_gene: TRBJ2-1; d_gene: -; v_gene: TRBV6-6; abundance: -; CDR3aa: CASSYSTGPNYNEQFF; CDR3nt: TGTGCCAGCAGTTACTCAACAGGTCCAAACTACAATGAGCAGTTCTTC
j_gene: TRBJ2-1; d_gene: TRBD2; v_gene: TRBV19; abundance: -; CDR3aa: CASSIRGLAGHPAYNEQFF; CDR3nt: TGTGCCAGTAGTATCCGGGGACTAGCGGGACACCCGGCTTACAATGAGCAGTTCTTC
j_gene: TRBJ2-7; d_gene: -; v_gene: TRBV5-4; abundance: -; CDR3aa: CASSLGGLEREQYF; CDR3nt: TGTGCCAGCAGCTTGGGGGGCTTGGAGAGAGAGCAGTACTTC
j_gene: TRBJ2-5; d_gene: -; v_gene: TRBV28; abundance: -; CDR3aa: CASLNYREETQYF; CDR3nt: TGTGCCAGCTTAAACTACAGGGAAGAGACCCAGTACTTC
j_gene: TRBJ2-2; d_gene: -; v_gene: TRBV10-1; abundance: -; CDR3aa: CASSGRAGELFF; CDR3nt: TGCGCCAGCAGCGGCCGCGCCGGGGAGCTGTTTTTT
j_gene: TRBJ2-3; d_gene: TRBD2; v_gene: TRBV19; abundance: -; CDR3aa: CASSIYRLAGDLSTDTQYF; CDR3nt: TGTGCCAGTAGTATTTATCGACTAGCGGGAGACCTAAGCACAGATACGCAGTATTTT
j_gene: TRBJ2-3; d_gene: -; v_gene: TRBV11-3; abundance: -; CDR3aa: CASSLAGLTTDTQYF; CDR3nt: TGTGCCAGCAGCTTAGCCGGATTGACCACAGATACGCAGTATTTT
j_gene: TRBJ1-3; d_gene: -; v_gene: TRBV19; abundance: -; CDR3aa: CASRLSSGNTIYF; CDR3nt: TGTGCCAGTAGGCTAAGCTCTGGAAACACCATATATTTT
j_gene: TRBJ2-5; d_gene: -; v_gene: TRBV5-1; abundance: once; CDR3aa: CASSLTPGLETQYF; CDR3nt: TGCGCCAGCAGCTTGACTCCGGGTCTCGAGACCCAGTACTTC
j_gene: TRBJ2-3; d_gene: -; v_gene: TRBV5-1; abundance: -; CDR3aa: CASSLFRGSTSTDTQYF; CDR3nt: TGCGCCAGCAGCTTGTTTCGTGGGAGTACGTCAACAGATACGCAGTATTTT
j_gene: TRBJ1-4; d_gene: -; v_gene: TRBV11-2; abundance: -; CDR3aa: CASSLTRGRATTNEKLFF; CDR3nt: TGTGCCAGCAGCTTAACACGCGGACGTGCCACAACTAATGAAAAACTGTTTTTT
j_gene: TRBJ2-7; d_gene: -; v_gene: TRBV7-8; abundance: -; CDR3aa: CASTSTGGASGSYEQYF; CDR3nt: TGTGCCAGCACCTCTACAGGGGGGGCTAGCGGCTCCTACGAGCAGTACTTC
j_gene: TRBJ2-7; d_gene: TRBD2; v_gene: TRBV10-3; abundance: -; CDR3aa: CAISVGASGRTSYEQYF; CDR3nt: TGTGCCATCAGTGTTGGGGCTAGCGGGAGGACCTCCTACGAGCAGTACTTC
j_gene: TRBJ2-5; d_gene: TRBD2; v_gene: TRBV9; abundance: -; CDR3aa: CASSPTTWVSGGETQYF; CDR3nt: TGTGCCAGCAGCCCAACAACTTGGGTCTCGGGGGGTGAGACCCAGTACTTC
j_gene: TRBJ1-3; d_gene: -; v_gene: TRBV7-6; abundance: once; CDR3aa: CASSGTEWSSGNTIYF; CDR3nt: TGTGCCAGCAGCGGTACCGAATGGAGCTCTGGAAACACCATATATTTT
j_gene: TRBJ1-1; d_gene: -; v_gene: TRBV7-6; abundance: -; CDR3aa: CASSLLGNTEAFF; CDR3nt: TGTGCCAGCAGCTTACTGGGGAACACTGAAGCTTTCTTT
j_gene: TRBJ2-1; d_gene: -; v_gene: TRBV27; abundance: -; CDR3aa: CASSIESRVSGSYNEQFF; CDR3nt: TGTGCCAGCAGTATAGAAAGCAGGGTTTCAGGCTCCTACAATGAGCAGTTCTTC
j_gene: TRBJ2-1; d_gene: TRBD2; v_gene: TRBV6-5; abundance: -; CDR3aa: CASSFSGREPYNEQFF; CDR3nt: TGTGCCAGCAGTTTTAGCGGGAGGGAGCCCTACAATGAGCAGTTCTTC
j_gene: TRBJ2-7; d_gene: TRBD2; v_gene: TRBV9; abundance: -; CDR3aa: CARNRSRTSGRAPLHEQYF; CDR3nt: TGTGCCAGGAATCGGTCACGGACTAGCGGGAGGGCTCCGCTCCACGAGCAGTACTTC
j_gene: TRBJ1-5; d_gene: -; v_gene: TRBV4-1; abundance: once; CDR3aa: CASSQWGSSTQPQHF; CDR3nt: TGCGCCAGCAGCCAATGGGGGAGTTCGACTCAGCCCCAGCATTTT
j_gene: TRBJ2-5; d_gene: TRBD1; v_gene: TRBV5-1; abundance: -; CDR3aa: CASSPNPRGRGQETQYF; CDR3nt: TGCGCCAGCAGCCCCAACCCCAGGGGGCGAGGGCAAGAGACCCAGTACTTC
j_gene: TRBJ1-5; d_gene: -; v_gene: TRBV6-1; abundance: -; CDR3aa: CASSRTGMDQPQHF; CDR3nt: TGTGCCAGCAGCCGGACGGGTATGGATCAGCCCCAGCATTTT
j_gene: TRBJ1-5; d_gene: TRBD1; v_gene: TRBV27; abundance: -; CDR3aa: CASSGQGPNQPQHF; CDR3nt: TGTGCCAGCAGCGGACAGGGACCCAATCAGCCCCAGCATTTT
j_gene: TRBJ2-5; d_gene: TRBD2; v_gene: TRBV15; abundance: -; CDR3aa: CATSTGRETQYF; CDR3nt: TGTGCCACCAGCACCGGGAGGGAGACCCAGTACTTC
j_gene: TRBJ2-6; d_gene: -; v_gene: TRBV7-9; abundance: -; CDR3aa: CASSLGGDYSGANVLTF; CDR3nt: TGTGCCAGCAGCTTGGGCGGCGACTACTCTGGGGCCAACGTCCTGACTTTC
j_gene: TRBJ2-3; d_gene: -; v_gene: TRBV7-3; abundance: few; CDR3aa: CASSLGTVTDTQYF; CDR3nt: TGTGCCAGCAGCTTGGGGACTGTCACAGATACGCAGTATTTT
j_gene: TRBJ1-1; d_gene: -; v_gene: TRBV10-2; abundance: -; CDR3aa: CASGDGSEAFF; CDR3nt: TGCGCCAGCGGTGATGGCAGTGAAGCTTTCTTT
j_gene: TRBJ1-1; d_gene: TRBD1; v_gene: TRBV18; abundance: -; CDR3aa: CASSLGTGPNTEAFF; CDR3nt: TGTGCCAGCTCACTTGGGACAGGGCCGAACACTGAAGCTTTCTTT
j_gene: TRBJ2-7; d_gene: TRBD2; v_gene: TRBV29-1; abundance: once; CDR3aa: CSVGLAGLYEQYF; CDR3nt: TGCAGCGTGGGACTAGCGGGCCTCTACGAGCAGTACTTC
j_gene: TRBJ2-7; d_gene: -; v_gene: TRBV15; abundance: -; CDR3aa: CATSRMTRTYEQYF; CDR3nt: TGTGCCACCAGCAGAATGACTAGAACCTACGAGCAGTACTTC
j_gene: TRBJ2-1; d_gene: TRBD2; v_gene: TRBV5-1; abundance: -; CDR3aa: CASSRGRVNEQFF; CDR3nt: TGCGCCAGCAGCCGGGGGAGGGTAAATGAGCAGTTCTTC
j_gene: TRBJ2-3; d_gene: TRBD1; v_gene: TRBV19; abundance: -; CDR3aa: CASSARQGPTDTQYF; CDR3nt: TGTGCCAGTAGTGCCCGACAGGGGCCCACAGATACGCAGTATTTT
j_gene: TRBJ2-1; d_gene: TRBD2; v_gene: TRBV4-2; abundance: -; CDR3aa: CASSPEASGPYNEQFF; CDR3nt: TGTGCCAGCAGCCCGGAGGCTAGCGGCCCCTACAATGAGCAGTTCTTC
j_gene: TRBJ1-1; d_gene: -; v_gene: TRBV9; abundance: -; CDR3aa: CASSVGALNTEAFF; CDR3nt: TGTGCCAGCAGCGTAGGGGCCTTGAACACTGAAGCTTTCTTT
j_gene: TRBJ1-5; d_gene: -; v_gene: TRBV18; abundance: -; CDR3aa: CASSGSPDSNQPQHF; CDR3nt: TGTGCCAGCTCAGGGTCCCCCGATAGCAATCAGCCCCAGCATTTT
j_gene: TRBJ2-7; d_gene: TRBD2; v_gene: TRBV2; abundance: -; CDR3aa: CASRGTSGQAFGQYF; CDR3nt: TGTGCCAGCAGGGGGACTAGCGGCCAAGCCTTTGGGCAGTACTTC
j_gene: TRBJ2-1; d_gene: -; v_gene: TRBV2; abundance: many; CDR3aa: CASSETSRMSSYNEQFF; CDR3nt: TGTGCCAGCAGTGAAACTAGCCGAATGAGCTCCTACAATGAGCAGTTCTTC
j_gene: TRBJ2-7; d_gene: -; v_gene: TRBV2; abundance: -; CDR3aa: CASRSRDLSSYEQYF; CDR3nt: TGTGCCAGCAGATCCCGGGACCTTAGTTCCTACGAGCAGTACTTC
j_gene: TRBJ2-6; d_gene: TRBD1; v_gene: TRBV14; abundance: -; CDR3aa: CASSQGGWDRGQSGANVLTF; CDR3nt: TGTGCCAGCAGCCAAGGGGGCTGGGACAGGGGGCAATCTGGGGCCAACGTCCTGACTTTC
j_gene: TRBJ2-1; d_gene: TRBD2; v_gene: TRBV10-3; abundance: -; CDR3aa: CAIRASGSSTPYNEQFF; CDR3nt: TGTGCCATCCGGGCTAGCGGGAGTTCGACTCCCTACAATGAGCAGTTCTTC
j_gene: TRBJ2-1; d_gene: -; v_gene: TRBV9; abundance: once; CDR3aa: CASSVSDRPNNEQFF; CDR3nt: TGTGCCAGCAGCGTTTCGGACAGACCCAACAATGAGCAGTTCTTC
j_gene: TRBJ2-3; d_gene: TRBD2; v_gene: TRBV9; abundance: -; CDR3aa: CASSVSSGSLGNTQYF; CDR3nt: TGTGCCAGCAGCGTATCTAGCGGGAGCCTAGGAAATACGCAGTATTTT
j_gene: TRBJ2-3; d_gene: -; v_gene: TRBV5-1; abundance: -; CDR3aa: CASSWRTSTDTQYF; CDR3nt: TGCGCCAGCAGCTGGAGGACTAGCACAGATACGCAGTATTTT
j_gene: TRBJ2-3; d_gene: -; v_gene: TRBV7-6; abundance: -; CDR3aa: CASSLAVQAGYTDTQYF; CDR3nt: TGTGCCAGCAGCTTAGCGGTCCAAGCAGGGTACACAGATACGCAGTATTTT
j_gene: TRBJ2-1; d_gene: TRBD2; v_gene: TRBV28; abundance: -; CDR3aa: CASSAIAGGGYNEQFF; CDR3nt: TGTGCCAGCAGTGCAATAGCGGGAGGCGGCTACAATGAGCAGTTCTTC
j_gene: TRBJ2-5; d_gene: -; v_gene: TRBV6-5; abundance: -; CDR3aa: CASSSYGGETQYF; CDR3nt: TGTGCCAGCAGTTCGTATGGGGGAGAGACCCAGTACTTC
j_gene: TRBJ1-1; d_gene: -; v_gene: TRBV6-5; abundance: -; CDR3aa: CASISSAKAGGKAFF; CDR3nt: TGTGCCAGCATTAGTTCCGCCAAAGCGGGCGGCAAAGCTTTCTTT
j_gene: TRBJ1-1; d_gene: -; v_gene: TRBV6-6; abundance: -; CDR3aa: CASRRQNTEAFF; CDR3nt: TGTGCCAGCAGACGACAGAACACTGAAGCTTTCTTT